This T cell receptor beta chain was retrieved from a study of beta chain features in type 1 diabetes. Study-wide results and limits: Researchers reported that naive, central memory and Treg TCRB repertoires appeared more similar in patients than in healthy donors. A potential influence of HLA type upon TCRB rearrangement remained unresolved herein.

V was pared by 4 bases and J by 4 bases, with 10 bases of the junction left unmatched. Per germline, CDR1 SGHAT and CDR2 FQNNGV. This CDR3 is built from 16 residues. Expressed TCRB transcripts were sequenced, since all the RNA that had been isolated was reverse transcribed. Clones were read by immunoSEQ multiplex PCR, and TCRdb kept only the in-frame ones, dropping some. The sample lists 350,000 to 450,000 clones; roughly 16% were seen once. About this clone itself: The antigen is unknown.

The clonotype comes from a woman younger than 35 in good health. The chain couples TRBV11-2 to TRBJ2-7; 10 bases line up with TRBD2. The sequenced sample consisted of naive CD4+ T cells from blood. The CDR3 region has the DNA TGTGCCAGCAGCTCCTTAGCGGGAGGACGGCTATACGAGCAGTACTTC. It codes for CASSSLAGGRLYEQYF.